A selection of T cell receptor beta chains follows, all from one sample in a study of T cell responses to AZD1222 COVID-19 vaccine. Sequenced by immunoSEQ multiplex PCR; TCRdb stores in-frame clones only, minus some. The sample holds approximately 6,100 clones, roughly 86% seen once. This specimen was peripheral blood, taken 28 days after the second AZD1222 dose. The receptors originated from an adult who received the AZD1222 COVID-19 vaccine. The CDR3 runs from the conserved cysteine through the conserved F or W. Each record gives: CDR3 DNA, CDR3 protein, J gene, D gene, V gene, clone size, CDR3 length. A D gene is named only where the DNA matches it firmly. The size of a clone is reported for some rows only, either as once, few or many, or as a class for expanded clones.

TGCGCCAGCAGCTTGGAGGCTAGCGGAGTCCAAGAGACCCAGTACTTC,CASSLEASGVQETQYF,TRBJ2-5,TRBD2,TRBV5-1,-,16
TGTGCCAGTAGTTCCCTTCGGGAGACCCAGTACTTC,CASSSLRETQYF,TRBJ2-5,-,TRBV19,-,12
TGTGCCAGCTCCCCCCCGAGTTTAATGAACACTGAAGCTTTCTTT,CASSPPSLMNTEAFF,TRBJ1-1,-,TRBV18,-,15
TGTGCCAGCAGTTACTCGGGCCAGGAGACATTCTATGGCTACACCTTC,CASSYSGQETFYGYTF,TRBJ1-2,-,TRBV6-2/TRBV6-3,-,16
TGTGCCAGCAGCATAGGCGGGAATAACTATGGCTACACCTTC,CASSIGGNNYGYTF,TRBJ1-2,-,TRBV28,-,14
TGCGCCAGCAGCGACTACAGGGGGCTAAGTGTCGATGAGCAGTTCTTC,CASSDYRGLSVDEQFF,TRBJ2-1,TRBD1,TRBV4-3,-,16
TGTGCCAGCAGCCCCCCTCTTCAAAAACGGACAAGCAGGACAAGCCAAGAGACCCAGTACTTC,CASSPPLQKRTSRTSQETQYF,TRBJ2-5,-,TRBV7-3,-,21
TGTGCCAGCAGCTCAGGTATGGCCTCCTACGAGCAGTACTTC,CASSSGMASYEQYF,TRBJ2-7,-,TRBV7-2,-,14
TGTGCCAGTAGTATAGTTTGGACAGGGTCCTACGAGCAGTACTTC,CASSIVWTGSYEQYF,TRBJ2-7,TRBD1,TRBV19,-,15
TGTGCCAGCAGTTTAGCTGGGGGCAACATTCAGTACTTC,CASSLAGGNIQYF,TRBJ2-4,-,TRBV12-3/TRBV12-4,-,13
TGTGCCACCAGTGATGGGGGCAGCGACGAGCAGTACTTC,CATSDGGSDEQYF,TRBJ2-7,-,TRBV24-1,-,13
TGTGCCAGCAGCTTATCCACTAGCGGGATCCGCAATAACATTCAGTACTTC,CASSLSTSGIRNNIQYF,TRBJ2-4,TRBD2,TRBV13,-,17
TGTGCCAGCAGTGAGCGGGGGGGGATTTTCTATGGCTACACCTTC,CASSERGGIFYGYTF,TRBJ1-2,-,TRBV6-1,-,15
TGTGCAAGTCGCTCTGGACTAGCGGGAATCCTGCACTACCACAATGAGCAGTTCTTC,CASRSGLAGILHYHNEQFF,TRBJ2-1,-,TRBV12-2,-,19
TGTGCCAGCAGTTTAGATGGCAGGTGGGGCGGTTGGTACGAGCAGTACTTC,CASSLDGRWGGWYEQYF,TRBJ2-7,-,TRBV27,few,17
TGTGCCAGCTCACCACCGGGGACACCTAACTATGGCTACACCTTC,CASSPPGTPNYGYTF,TRBJ1-2,-,TRBV18,-,15
TGTGCCAGCAGTTTAGGGCCCCAAGCGGGATACAAATACAATGAGCAGTTCTTC,CASSLGPQAGYKYNEQFF,TRBJ2-1,TRBD2,TRBV27,-,18
TGTGCCAGCAGCCAAGATTTAGGGATAGAGACCCAGTACTTC,CASSQDLGIETQYF,TRBJ2-5,-,TRBV3-1/TRBV3-2,-,14
TGTGCCAGCAGTTTGGGAGTTGGAATCAGTTTGGGGGGCTACACCTTC,CASSLGVGISLGGYTF,TRBJ1-2,-,TRBV28,-,16
TGTGCCTGGAGCGTGGACTCAGGAGGCAATCAGCCCCAGCATTTT,CAWSVDSGGNQPQHF,TRBJ1-5,-,TRBV30,-,15
TGTGCCAGCAGTCCTCGGACCAGCACAGATACGCAGTATTTT,CASSPRTSTDTQYF,TRBJ2-3,-,TRBV6-5,-,14
TGTGCCAGCAGTGAACAGGGGTTAACTGGCTACACCTTC,CASSEQGLTGYTF,TRBJ1-2,-,TRBV6-1,-,13
TGTGCCAGCAGCTTACAGGAGAACACTGAAGCTTTCTTT,CASSLQENTEAFF,TRBJ1-1,-,TRBV11-1,-,13
TGCAGCGTTGAACAGGACACAGATACGCAGTATTTT,CSVEQDTDTQYF,TRBJ2-3,-,TRBV29-1,-,12
TGTGCCAGTAGTATTCCGGGACGGATTAATGAAAAACTGTTTTTT,CASSIPGRINEKLFF,TRBJ1-4,-,TRBV19,-,15
TGTGCCAGCAGTGTAGTCCATGAGCAGTTCTTC,CASSVVHEQFF,TRBJ2-1,-,TRBV2,-,11
TGTGCCACCAAGGGACAGGGTGACACCGGGGAGCTGTTTTTT,CATKGQGDTGELFF,TRBJ2-2,TRBD1,TRBV15,-,14